The source of this TCR beta chain is a study of T cell responses to AZD1222 COVID-19 vaccine. Across the whole study: Pooled in the analysis were second doses at about 4 or about 12 weeks.

General study points: Baseline seropositivity occurred in only a handful of AZD1222 recipients. Vaccine-related CD4 TCRs covered spike, predominating at 160-218 and 743-854. Targeting of unmutated variant regions was reportedly seen in nearly half of spike-specific TCRs.

The CDR3 sequence is 15 residues long. V gave up 1 base and J gave up 5 bases, with 15 bases separating them. The germline V gene encodes CDR1 MRHNA and CDR2 SNTAGT. Clones were read by immunoSEQ multiplex PCR, and TCRdb kept only the in-frame ones, dropping some. Of around 100,000 clones listed, about 88% are singletons. About this clone itself: The antigen is unknown.

This sequence joins TRBV6-4 and TRBJ2-7; D is uncertain. The source material was peripheral blood, sampled on day 0 of AZD1222 vaccination. The TCR originated in an adult in good health. This CDR3 is CASSDLDPNDHEQYF. The CDR3 DNA reads TGTGCCAGCAGTGACTTGGACCCAAACGACCACGAGCAGTACTTC.